This T cell receptor (beta chain) is from a study of T cell responses to AZD1222 COVID-19 vaccine. Study findings and constraints: Donors were largely white British and mainly female; clonal diversity was possibly underestimated.

V was trimmed by 5 bases and J by 7 bases, leaving 11 bases between them. The CDR3 spans 14 residues. CDR1 and CDR2 from the germline V gene are KGHDR and SFDVKD. Only in-frame clones appear in the TCRdb table, and some are missing; sequencing was by immunoSEQ multiplex PCR. The sample gives about 120,000 clones, 80% to 90% of which show up once; about 9.8% is in the top ten. A remark on this clone: Its antigen is not known.

Sample: peripheral blood, taken on day 0 of AZD1222 vaccination. This rearrangement joins TRBV24-1 to TRBJ1-6, with D unresolved. The origin of this receptor is an adult in good health. The CDR3 region is CATSGNRVNSPLHF. The CDR3 DNA reads as TGTGCCACCAGTGGCAACCGGGTGAATTCACCCCTCCACTTT.